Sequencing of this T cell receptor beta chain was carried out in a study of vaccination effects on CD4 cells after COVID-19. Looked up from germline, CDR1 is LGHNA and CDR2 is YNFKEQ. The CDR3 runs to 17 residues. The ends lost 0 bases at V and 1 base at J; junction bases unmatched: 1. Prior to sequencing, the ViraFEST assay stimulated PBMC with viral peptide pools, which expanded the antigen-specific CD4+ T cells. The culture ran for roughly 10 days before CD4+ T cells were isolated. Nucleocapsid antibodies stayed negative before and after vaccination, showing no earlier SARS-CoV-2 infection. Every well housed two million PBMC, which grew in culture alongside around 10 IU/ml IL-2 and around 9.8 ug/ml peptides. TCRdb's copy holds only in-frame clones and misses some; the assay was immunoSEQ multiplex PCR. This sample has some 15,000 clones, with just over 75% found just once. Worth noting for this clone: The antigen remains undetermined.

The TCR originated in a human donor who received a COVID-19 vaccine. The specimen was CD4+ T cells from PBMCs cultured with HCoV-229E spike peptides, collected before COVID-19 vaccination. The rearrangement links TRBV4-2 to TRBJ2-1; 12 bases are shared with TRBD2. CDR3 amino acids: CASSQDLAGGSYNEQFF. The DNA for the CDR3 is TGTGCCAGCAGCCAAGACCTAGCGGGAGGGTCCTACAATGAGCAGTTCTTC.